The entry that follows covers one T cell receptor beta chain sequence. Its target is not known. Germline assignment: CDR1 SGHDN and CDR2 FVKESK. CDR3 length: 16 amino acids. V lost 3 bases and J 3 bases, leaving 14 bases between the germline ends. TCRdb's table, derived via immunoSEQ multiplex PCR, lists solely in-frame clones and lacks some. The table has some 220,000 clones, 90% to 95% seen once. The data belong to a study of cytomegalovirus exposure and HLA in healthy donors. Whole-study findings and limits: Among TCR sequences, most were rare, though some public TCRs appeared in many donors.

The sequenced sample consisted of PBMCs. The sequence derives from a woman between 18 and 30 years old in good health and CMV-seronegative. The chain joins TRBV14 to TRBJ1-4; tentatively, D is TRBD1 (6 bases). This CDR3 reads CASSHSLQGANEKLFF. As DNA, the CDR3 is TGTGCCAGCAGCCATTCCTTACAGGGAGCTAATGAAAAACTGTTTTTT.